The sequence of this TCR beta chain was determined in a study of identical twins. V dropped 1 base and J dropped 2 bases, with 14 bases sitting between them. The CDR3 totals 16 residues. CDR1 is SGHVS and CDR2 is FQNEAQ in the germline V gene. This clonotype turned up a few times. One entry per CDR3 protein results from TCRdb running MiXCR on the 5' RACE reads. Found here are about 700,000 distinct CDR3 sequences, over 5% of them singletons; the top ten hold 1.5% to 2%. The source of this sequence is a man aged 18 to 30 in good health. What was sequenced was naive T cells sorted from blood. The chain combines TRBV7-8 with TRBJ2-5, with D unresolved. The CDR3 nucleotides read TGTGCCAGCAGCTTAGGCGACGGACCAAATCAAGAGACCCAGTACTTC. This encodes CASSLGDGPNQETQYF.